These 27 T cell receptor beta chains were all obtained from the same sample, sequenced in a study of blood T cells in healthy people across ages. With a J-beta primer mix and a sample-barcoded 5' primer, a second PCR ran roughly 6 to 12 cycles. TCRdb re-called the 5' RACE reads with MiXCR, one entry per CDR3 protein. Of about a million distinct CDR3 sequences listed, roughly 51% are singletons. The sample was blood. These TCRs come from a woman aged 60-75 years in good health.

This clonotype was recorded once. In DNA form, the CDR3 reads TGTGCCAGCAGACCACTACAGAACCCGTCCTACGAGCAGTACTTC. Its protein is CASRPLQNPSYEQYF. This sequence joins TRBV6-1 and TRBJ2-7; no clear D gene. The CDR3 is made up of 15 amino acids. Trimming removed 6 bases from V and 1 base from J, with 16 bases in between. CDR1 is MNHNS and CDR2 is SASEGT in the germline V gene.

This clonotype was seen a handful of times. The chain uses TRBV12-3 or TRBV12-4 and TRBJ1-1; D unclear. This CDR3 has 14 residues. Trimming stripped 5 bases from V and 0 bases from J, with 10 bases between. CDR3 coding DNA: TGTGCCAGCAGTCAAAGGCCTATGAACACTGAAGCTTTCTTT. As protein: CASSQRPMNTEAFF.

V and J are TRBV20-1 and TRBJ2-3; the D is unclear. Germline CDR1 and CDR2: DFQATT and SNEGSKA (reference sequence). CDR3 size: 14 residues. V shed 4 bases and J shed 1 base, with 12 bases lying between them. As DNA, the CDR3 is TGCAGTGCTAACCAGAGGAGCGGCACAGATACGCAGTATTTT. Its translation is CSANQRSGTDTQYF.

The gene calls are TRBV6-5 and TRBJ1-4; D perhaps matches TRBD1 (6 bases). The CDR3 is 17 amino acids. Germline CDR1 reads MNHEY; CDR2 reads SVGAGI. Trimming removed 2 bases from V and 5 bases from J, with 18 bases in between. The chain's CDR3 is CASSYKGSGAWNEKLFF. In DNA, the CDR3 is TGTGCCAGCAGTTACAAGGGGTCGGGGGCTTGGAATGAAAAACTGTTTTTT.

V gene TRBV5-1 combines with J gene TRBJ2-5; D ambiguous. The closer fit of TRBJ2-7 to the DNA end suggests the J call may be wrong. This CDR3 is built from 15 residues. Per germline, CDR1 SGHRS and CDR2 YFSETQ. The CDR3 spells CASSLSPNPKYEQYF. CDR3 DNA sequence: TGCGCCAGCAGCTTGTCCCCAAATCCCAAATACGAGCAGTACTTC.

The chain is built from TRBV5-4 and TRBJ2-7; D not certain. The length of the CDR3 is 14 residues. Trimming shortened V by 0 bases and J by 1 base, and 8 bases separated the two germline ends. The germline CDR1 and CDR2 sequences are SGHNT and YYREEE (reference sequence). CDR3 DNA: TGTGCCAGCAGCTTGGGACTGCAATCCTACGAGCAGTACTTC. Translated: CASSLGLQSYEQYF.

This clonotype was observed at least ten times. The J gene is TRBJ2-1, the V gene TRBV28; D remains ambiguous. This CDR3 is 12 amino acids long. The V and J ends lost 2 bases and 9 bases respectively, with 8 bases between them. Germline values: CDR1 MDHEN, CDR2 SYDVKM. Here the CDR3 DNA reads TGTGCCAGCAGTTTAGGACGGGTTGAGCAGTTCTTC. As protein: CASSLGRVEQFF.

The V gene is TRBV10-3, the J gene TRBJ1-5; D remains ambiguous. Deletions cut 10 bases from V and 2 bases from J, with 12 bases between. CDR3 size: 13 residues. The germline V gene encodes CDR1 ENHRY and CDR2 SYGVKD. DNA for the CDR3: TGTGCCACCGAGGACCCTGGCAATCAGCCCCAGCATTTT. This encodes CATEDPGNQPQHF.

The chain has TRBV30 and TRBJ2-3; D possibly uses TRBD1 or TRBD2 (6 bases each). The V gene's germline CDR1 is GTSNPN and CDR2 SVGIG (reference sequence). The length of the CDR3 is 13 residues. V was trimmed by 2 bases and J by 7 bases, leaving 13 bases between them. CDR3 residues: CAWSIGGPYTQYF. DNA of the CDR3: TGTGCCTGGAGTATCGGGGGCCCGTATACGCAGTATTTT.

This clonotype appeared once. The gene calls are TRBV12-3 or TRBV12-4 and TRBJ2-1; possibly TRBD1 for D (6 bases). V was trimmed by 6 bases and J by 0 bases, leaving 15 bases between them. The CDR3 has 16 residues. The CDR3 nucleotides read TGTGCCAGCAGCTCTTCGGTAGGGGGCTCCTACAATGAGCAGTTCTTC. It translates to CASSSSVGGSYNEQFF.

This rearrangement joins TRBV20-1 to TRBJ2-1; 12 bases match TRBD2. This CDR3 spans 17 amino acids. Trimming at V came to 3 bases and at J to 6 bases, leaving 12 bases not matched to a gene. Per germline, CDR1 DFQATT and CDR2 SNEGSKA (reference sequence). Here the CDR3 reads CSASDPRLAGDGNEQFF. For the CDR3, the DNA is TGCAGTGCTAGTGATCCCCGACTAGCGGGAGATGGCAATGAGCAGTTCTTC.

The rearrangement joins TRBV2 to TRBJ2-2; TRBD1 aligns across 9 bases. CDR3 length: 14 residues. CDR1 is SNHLY, CDR2 FYNNEI, per germline. Trimming removed 9 bases from V and 1 base from J; junction bases left unmatched: 3. The DNA for the CDR3 is TGTGCCAGTAACAGGGGGCTGAACACCGGGGAGCTGTTTTTT. Translated, it gives CASNRGLNTGELFF.

The chain has TRBV6-6 and TRBJ2-4; D is undetermined. The J call may be wrong; the DNA end is better matched by TRBJ2-7. The CDR3 sequence is 13 residues long. The germline V gene encodes CDR1 MNHNY and CDR2 SVGAGI (reference sequence). CDR3 sequence: CASSYSIEYEQYF. The CDR3 DNA reads as TGTGCCAGCAGTTACTCGATCGAGTACGAGCAGTACTTC.

V is TRBV25-1 and J is TRBJ1-2; no clear D gene. In germline, CDR1 is MGHDK, CDR2 SYGVNS. The CDR3 runs 15 residues. Deletions cut 8 bases from V and 3 bases from J, with 19 bases between. CDR3 nucleotides: TGTGCCAGCGATTATCAAGGGAACGAGGACTATGGCTACACCTTC. This codes for CASDYQGNEDYGYTF.

J is TRBJ1-2 and V is TRBV20-1; maybe TRBD1 (5 bases). Germline lookup yields CDR1 DFQATT and CDR2 SNEGSKA (reference sequence). Trimming removed 6 bases from V and 3 bases from J, with 11 bases in between. The CDR3 has 12 residues. CDR3 sequence (DNA): TGCAGTGCCGTCACAGGAGACTATGGCTACACCTTC. It codes for CSAVTGDYGYTF.

This rearrangement joins TRBV6-2 or TRBV6-3 to TRBJ2-1; D is possibly TRBD1 (5 bases). Germline V gives CDR1 MNHEY, CDR2 SVGEGT. The ends were cut back, 6 bases at V and 0 bases at J, with 12 bases in the middle. The CDR3 totals 15 residues. As DNA, the CDR3 is TGTGCCAGCAGCGATAGGGGATTCTCCTACAATGAGCAGTTCTTC. The encoded protein is CASSDRGFSYNEQFF.

This chain uses TRBV24-1 with TRBJ1-2; D possibly corresponds to TRBD1 (6 bases). The CDR3 length is 12 residues. Germline V CDR1 and CDR2: KGHDR, SFDVKD. The V end was cut by 10 bases, the J end by 6 bases, with 14 bases between. The CDR3 region has the DNA TGTGCCACGTCACAGGGATATGATGGCTACACCTTC. Its translation: CATSQGYDGYTF.

This chain joins TRBV7-6 and TRBJ2-7, with D possibly TRBD1 on 6 matching bases. Trimming took off 5 bases at V and 4 bases at J, with 18 bases between the two ends. CDR1 is SGHVS, CDR2 FNYEAQ, per germline. CDR3 size: 15 residues. This CDR3 is CASSPSGTLGYEQYF. DNA for the CDR3: TGTGCCAGCAGCCCATCCGGGACATTGGGGTACGAGCAGTACTTC.

The chain is built from TRBV20-1 and TRBJ1-5, with D maybe TRBD1 (6 bases). Germline values: CDR1 DFQATT, CDR2 SNEGSKA (reference sequence). Trimming pared 2 bases from V and 3 bases from J, leaving 8 bases between. The CDR3 covers 13 residues. The CDR3: CSARQGTNQPQHF. The CDR3 nucleotides read TGCAGTGCTAGACAGGGGACCAATCAGCCCCAGCATTTT.

This rearrangement joins TRBV3-1 to TRBJ2-7; no clear D gene. The end of the DNA is better explained by TRBJ2-5, so the J call may be wrong. CDR1 and CDR2 (germline): LGHDT, YNNKEL (reference sequence). The CDR3 sequence is 18 residues long. The CDR3 DNA follows: TGTGCCAGCAGCCAAGGTCCCCTTTCGACTCACAAGGGAGAGACCCAGTACTTC. Its translation is CASSQGPLSTHKGETQYF.

The CDR3 loop is CAISGGLSYNEQFF. The CDR3 coding sequence is TGTGCCATCAGTGGGGGGTTATCCTACAATGAGCAGTTCTTC. This chain uses TRBV10-3 with TRBJ2-1; D tentatively fits TRBD1 or TRBD2 (5 bases each). The CDR3 extends over 14 amino acids. V lost 4 bases to trimming and J lost 1 base, with 8 bases between them. Germline V CDR1 and CDR2: ENHRY, SYGVKD.

This rearrangement joins TRBV28 to TRBJ2-7, with 10 bases lining up with TRBD2. Trimming took 5 bases from V and 6 from J; bases not matched to a gene: 7. Germline CDR1 is MDHEN and CDR2 is SYDVKM. The CDR3 sequence is 14 residues long. DNA of the CDR3: TGTGCCAGCAGTCCAGCGGGAGGGCCTCCCGAGCAGTACTTC. Translation: CASSPAGGPPEQYF.

This clonotype turned up a few times. The rearrangement links TRBV4-1 to TRBJ2-4, with a possible D match to TRBD2 (5 bases). The closer fit of TRBJ2-7 to the DNA end suggests the J call may be wrong. The CDR3 sequence is 15 residues long. Germline-derived CDR1 and CDR2 are MGHRA and YSYEKL. The CDR3 loop reads CASSQDSGVAYEQYF. CDR3 nucleotide sequence: TGCGCCAGCAGCCAAGATAGTGGGGTAGCGTACGAGCAGTACTTC.

The V call is TRBV7-9, the J call TRBJ1-2; D possibly corresponds to TRBD1 (5 bases). The CDR3 has 16 amino acids. Looked up from germline, CDR1 is SEHNR and CDR2 is FQNEAQ (reference sequence). Trimming cost V 4 bases and J 3 bases, with 18 bases left between them. CDR3 sequence: CASSSPSKQGDYGYTF. CDR3 coding DNA: TGTGCCAGCAGCTCGCCGTCCAAGCAGGGCGACTATGGCTACACCTTC.

J is TRBJ2-5 and V is TRBV6-5; D ambiguous. CDR1 is MNHEY and CDR2 is SVGAGI in the germline V gene. The CDR3 spans 11 residues. Trimming cost V 2 bases and J 10 bases, with 8 bases left between them. CDR3 protein: CASSYQTDQYF. The CDR3 DNA sequence: TGTGCCAGCAGTTACCAAACCGACCAGTACTTC.

The gene calls are TRBV20-1 and TRBJ2-3, with unresolved D. This CDR3 is built from 13 residues. The V gene's germline CDR1 is DFQATT and CDR2 SNEGSKA (reference sequence). The ends were cut back, 5 bases at V and 1 base at J, with 10 bases in the middle. The CDR3 sequence is CSADPRGTDTQYF. CDR3 bases: TGCAGTGCTGACCCTCGGGGCACAGATACGCAGTATTTT.

Written as DNA, the CDR3 is TGTGCCAGCAGCGTCGACCCTAGCGGAGGCTCCTACGAGCAGTACTTC. Translation: CASSVDPSGGSYEQYF. The chain recombines TRBV9 with TRBJ2-7; 7 bases are a match to TRBD2. The ends lost 2 bases at V and 0 bases at J; junction bases unmatched: 8. Per germline, CDR1 SGDLS and CDR2 YYNGEE. The CDR3 has 16 residues.